The following is a TCR beta chain sequence with its context. The CDR3 is 12 amino acids. Trimming shortened V by 1 base and J by 8 bases, and 8 bases separated the two germline ends. CDR1 and CDR2 from the germline V gene are SEHNR and FQNEAQ (reference sequence). The entry originates in a study of T cells after somatic rescue of genetic block. Some clones are missing from TCRdb's copy, which holds only in-frame ones; the method was immunoSEQ multiplex PCR. The profile shows around 70,000 clones, 80% to 95% of them singletons. The source is a man aged 40-50 years. Sequenced sample: peripheral blood mononuclear cells (PBMCs). The chain combines TRBV7-9 with TRBJ1-2; the D is unclear. The CDR3 DNA follows: TGTGCCAGCAGCTTAGAGGGTCACGGCTACACCTTC. Protein product: CASSLEGHGYTF.